The 21 T cell receptor beta chains below come from one sample, sequenced in a study of monozygotic twins with inflammatory bowel disease. TCRdb reprocessed the 5' RACE reads; each CDR3 protein has one entry and no DNA is given. This sample's table reports approximately 140,000 distinct CDR3 sequences. Sequencing was done on a sample of blood. Receptor source: a human donor with ulcerative colitis or Crohn's disease, or a healthy co-twin of an affected twin (not recorded which).

This rearrangement joins TRBV7-2 to TRBJ1-1. The V gene's germline CDR1 is SGHTA and CDR2 FQGNSA. The CDR3 has 14 amino acids. The CDR3 sequence: CASSLRDFGTEAFF.

V and J are TRBV19 and TRBJ2-7; checking the TCRdb D call of TRBD1 is not possible without DNA. The CDR3 spans 14 residues. Germline CDR1 and CDR2: LNHDA and SQIVND (reference sequence). The CDR3 spells CASSNFGQSYEQYF.

V is TRBV12-3 or TRBV12-4 and J is TRBJ2-7; TCRdb gives TRBD1 as the D gene, but with no DNA this cannot be confirmed. The CDR3 is made up of 14 amino acids. CDR3 residues: CASSLQGWSYEQYF.

This rearrangement joins TRBV20-1 to TRBJ2-7; the TRBD1 assignment by TCRdb is unverifiable without DNA. CDR3 length: 15 amino acids. Germline assignment: CDR1 DFQATT and CDR2 SNEGSKA (reference sequence). The CDR3 sequence: CSAPPQGIGAYEQYF.

The chain has TRBV29-1 and TRBJ2-7. This CDR3 spans 11 amino acids. Germline V gene sequence: CDR1 SQVTM, CDR2 ANQGSEA. The CDR3 protein is CSVGHSYEQYF.

The chain joins TRBV7-9 to TRBJ2-7. CDR1 SEHNR and CDR2 FQNEAQ come from the germline V gene (reference sequence). This CDR3 region has 14 residues. CDR3 residues: CASSSMDSSYEQYF. The whole variable domain, remainder taken from reference TRBV7-9 and TRBJ2-7, is DTGVSQNPRHKITKRGQNVTFRCDPISEHNRLYWYRQTLGQGPEFLTYFQNEAQLEKSRLLSDRFSAERPKGSFSTLEIQRTEQGDSAMYLCASSSMDSSYEQYFGPGTRLTVT.

The J gene is TRBJ2-2, the V gene TRBV5-1; as DNA is missing, the TRBD2 call by TCRdb cannot be tested. CDR1 is SGHRS and CDR2 is YFSETQ in the germline V gene. The CDR3 extends over 15 amino acids. The CDR3 loop is CASSHPKGQTGELFF.

The chain links TRBV6-4 to TRBJ2-3; TCRdb returns TRBD2, unconfirmable since there is no DNA. Germline CDR1 reads MRHNA; CDR2 reads SNTAGT. The CDR3 is 16 amino acids. The CDR3: CASSDLGGDGADTQYF.

V and J are TRBV2 and TRBJ2-1. The CDR3 extends over 16 amino acids. Germline V CDR1 and CDR2: SNHLY, FYNNEI. The CDR3 spells CASREAVQKPYNEQFF. The whole variable domain, remainder taken from reference TRBV2 and TRBJ2-1, is EPEVTQTPSHQVTQMGQEVILRCVPISNHLYFYWYRQILGQKVEFLVSFYNNEISEKSEIFDDQFSVERPDGSNFTLKIRSTKLEDSAMYFCASREAVQKPYNEQFFGPGTRLTVL.

The chain has TRBV18 and TRBJ1-6. Per germline, CDR1 KGHSH and CDR2 LQKENI. The CDR3 is made up of 13 amino acids. The CDR3 sequence: CASSPDQDSPLHF.

This rearrangement joins TRBV5-1 to TRBJ2-1; the TCRdb call, TRBD1, lacks DNA for checking. The germline V gene encodes CDR1 SGHRS and CDR2 YFSETQ. This CDR3 is built from 15 residues. CDR3 in amino acids: CASSWTESSYNEQFF.

This chain links TRBV5-1 with TRBJ2-7; there is no DNA to check the TCRdb D call of TRBD2. Germline CDR1 SGHRS, CDR2 YFSETQ. This CDR3 has 15 residues. The CDR3 loop is CASSLAGLVSYEQYF.

V is TRBV10-3 and J is TRBJ1-1; TCRdb proposes TRBD1, but this gene call is untestable without DNA. Germline V lookup: CDR1 ENHRY, CDR2 SYGVKD. The CDR3 loop spans 12 amino acids. The CDR3 region is CAIGGGQTEAFF.

The gene calls are TRBV30 and TRBJ1-6; TCRdb picks TRBD1, but there is no DNA to check that call. The CDR3 runs 14 residues. The V gene's germline CDR1 is GTSNPN and CDR2 SVGIG (reference sequence). The CDR3 spells CAWSVGHVYSPLHF.

This sequence joins TRBV5-1 and TRBJ2-6. The germline CDR1 and CDR2 sequences are SGHRS and YFSETQ. The CDR3 consists of 17 residues. The CDR3 here is CASSLSIRPSGANVLTF.

The genes are TRBV9 and TRBJ2-6. This CDR3 comprises 18 residues. Germline values: CDR1 SGDLS, CDR2 YYNGEE. CDR3: CASSLRPTESSGANVLTF.

The chain employs TRBV3-1 and TRBJ2-3; checking the TCRdb D call of TRBD2 is not possible without DNA. CDR3 length equals 15 residues. Germline-derived CDR1 and CDR2 are LGHDT and YNNKEL (reference sequence). The chain's CDR3 is CASSPAGEGPDTQYF.

The J gene is TRBJ2-7, the V gene TRBV12-3 or TRBV12-4; the TRBD1 assignment by TCRdb is unverifiable without DNA. This CDR3 has 13 residues. The chain's CDR3 is CASSGQAPYEQYF.

The genes are TRBV6-2 or TRBV6-3 and TRBJ1-5; no DNA is available, so the TRBD1 call from TCRdb remains unchecked. Germline V gene data show CDR1 as MNHEY and CDR2 as SVGEGT. The CDR3 consists of 16 residues. The CDR3 sequence: CASSLRTGYSNQPQHF.

Here the CDR3 reads CATSRRTGMYGYTF. The chain carries TRBV15 and TRBJ1-2; TCRdb's D call, TRBD1, is unchecked because there is no DNA. Germline CDR1 is LNHNV and CDR2 is YYDKDF (reference sequence). The CDR3 is 14 amino acids. Drawing the rest from reference TRBV15 and TRBJ1-2, the complete variable domain is DAMVIQNPRYQVTQFGKPVTLSCSQTLNHNVMYWYQQKSSQAPKLLFHYYDKDFNNEADTPDNFQSRRPNTSFCFLDIRSPGLGDTAMYLCATSRRTGMYGYTFGSGTRLTVV.

The chain employs TRBV7-2 and TRBJ2-4; checking the TCRdb D call of TRBD1 is not possible without DNA. Germline V CDR1 and CDR2: SGHTA, FQGNSA. There are 13 residues in the CDR3. CDR3 in amino acids: CASSPRQGPIQYF. The entire variable domain, with the rest obtained from reference TRBV7-2 and TRBJ2-4, is as follows: GAGVSQSPSNKVTEKGKDVELRCDPISGHTALYWYRQSLGQGLEFLIYFQGNSAPDKSGLPSDRFSAERTGGSVSTLTIQRTQQEDSAVYLCASSPRQGPIQYFGAGTRLSVL.